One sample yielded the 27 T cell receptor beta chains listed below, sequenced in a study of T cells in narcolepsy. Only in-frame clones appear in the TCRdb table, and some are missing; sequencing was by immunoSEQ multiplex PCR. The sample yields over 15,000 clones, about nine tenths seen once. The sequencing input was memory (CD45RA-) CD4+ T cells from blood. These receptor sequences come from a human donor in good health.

This chain's CDR3 is CASSLAGTGVGSPLHF. CDR3 nucleotide sequence: TGTGCCAGCAGTCTCGCCGGGACAGGGGTTGGTTCACCCCTCCACTTT. This chain joins TRBV27 and TRBJ1-6; 10 nucleotides align to TRBD1. The CDR3 has 16 residues. V trimming: 5 bases; J trimming: 9 bases; junction bases outside the gene matches: 10. CDR1 MNHEY and CDR2 SMNVEV come from the germline V gene (reference sequence).

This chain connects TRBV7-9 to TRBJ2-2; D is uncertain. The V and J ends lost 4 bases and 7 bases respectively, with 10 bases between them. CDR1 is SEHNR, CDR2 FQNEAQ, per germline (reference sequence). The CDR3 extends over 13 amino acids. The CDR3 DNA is TGTGCCAGCAGCTCCGACACCTTCGGGGAGCTGTTTTTT. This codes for CASSSDTFGELFF. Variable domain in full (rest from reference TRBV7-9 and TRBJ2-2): DTGVSQNPRHKITKRGQNVTFRCDPISEHNRLYWYRQTLGQGPEFLTYFQNEAQLEKSRLLSDRFSAERPKGSFSTLEIQRTEQGDSAMYLCASSSDTFGELFFGEGSRLTVL.

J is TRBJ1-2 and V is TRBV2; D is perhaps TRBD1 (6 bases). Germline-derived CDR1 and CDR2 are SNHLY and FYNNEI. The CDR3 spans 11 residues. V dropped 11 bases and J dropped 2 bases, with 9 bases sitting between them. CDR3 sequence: CAGGQNYGYTF. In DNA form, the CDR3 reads TGTGCCGGTGGACAGAACTATGGCTACACCTTC.

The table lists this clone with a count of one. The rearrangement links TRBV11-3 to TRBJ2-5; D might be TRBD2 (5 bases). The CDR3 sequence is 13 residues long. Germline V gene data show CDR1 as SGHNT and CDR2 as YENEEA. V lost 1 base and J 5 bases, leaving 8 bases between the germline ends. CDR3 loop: CASSLVPGETQYF. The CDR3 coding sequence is TGTGCCAGCAGCTTAGTCCCGGGGGAGACCCAGTACTTC.

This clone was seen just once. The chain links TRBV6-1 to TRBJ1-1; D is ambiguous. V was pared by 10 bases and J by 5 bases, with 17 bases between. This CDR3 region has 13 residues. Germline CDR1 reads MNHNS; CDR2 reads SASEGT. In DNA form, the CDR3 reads TGTGCCATCCCGACCGCTCCCTCAACTGAAGCTTTCTTT. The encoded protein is CAIPTAPSTEAFF.

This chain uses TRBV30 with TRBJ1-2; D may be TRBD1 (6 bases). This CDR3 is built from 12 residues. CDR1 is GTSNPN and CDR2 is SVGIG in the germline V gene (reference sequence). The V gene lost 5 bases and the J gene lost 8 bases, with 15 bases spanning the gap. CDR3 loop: CAWGTGPEGYTF. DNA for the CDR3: TGTGCCTGGGGAACAGGGCCAGAGGGCTACACCTTC.

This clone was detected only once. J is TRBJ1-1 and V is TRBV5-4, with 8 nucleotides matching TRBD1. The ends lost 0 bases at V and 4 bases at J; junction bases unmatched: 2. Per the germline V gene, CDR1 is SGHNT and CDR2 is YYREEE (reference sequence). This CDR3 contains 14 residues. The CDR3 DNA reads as TGTGCCAGCAGCTTGGGCAGGGGGCCCACTGAAGCTTTCTTT. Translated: CASSLGRGPTEAFF.

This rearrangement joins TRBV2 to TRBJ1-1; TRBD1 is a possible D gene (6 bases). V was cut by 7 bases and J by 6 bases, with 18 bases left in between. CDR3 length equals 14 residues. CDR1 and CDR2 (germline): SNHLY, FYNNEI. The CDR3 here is CASNERWTDAEAFF. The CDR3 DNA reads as TGTGCCAGCAACGAGCGATGGACAGATGCTGAAGCTTTCTTT.

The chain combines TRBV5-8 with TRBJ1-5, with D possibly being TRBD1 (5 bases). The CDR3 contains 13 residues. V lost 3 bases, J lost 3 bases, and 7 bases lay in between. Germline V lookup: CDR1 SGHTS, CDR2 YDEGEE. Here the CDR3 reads CASSSDINQPQHF. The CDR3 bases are TGTGCCAGCAGCTCGGACATCAATCAGCCCCAGCATTTT.

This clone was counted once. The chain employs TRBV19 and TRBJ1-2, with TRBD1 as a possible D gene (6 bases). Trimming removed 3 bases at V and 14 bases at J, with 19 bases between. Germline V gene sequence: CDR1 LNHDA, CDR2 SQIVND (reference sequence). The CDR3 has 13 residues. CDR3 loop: CASSISPQGSATF. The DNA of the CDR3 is TGTGCCAGTAGTATCAGCCCACAGGGTAGTGCGACCTTC.

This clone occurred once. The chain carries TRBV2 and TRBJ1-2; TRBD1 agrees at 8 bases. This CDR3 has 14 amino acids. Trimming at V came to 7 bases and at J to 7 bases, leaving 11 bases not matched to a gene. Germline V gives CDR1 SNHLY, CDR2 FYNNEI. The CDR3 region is CASKNDRGEVGYTF. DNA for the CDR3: TGTGCCAGCAAAAATGACAGGGGAGAGGTTGGCTACACCTTC.

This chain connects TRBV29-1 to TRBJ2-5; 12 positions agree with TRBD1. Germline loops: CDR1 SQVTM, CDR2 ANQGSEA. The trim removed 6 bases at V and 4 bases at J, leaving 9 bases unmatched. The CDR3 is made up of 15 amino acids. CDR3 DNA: TGCAGCGTCCTGGGACAGGGGGCGCATTTAGAGACCCAGTACTTC. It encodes CSVLGQGAHLETQYF.

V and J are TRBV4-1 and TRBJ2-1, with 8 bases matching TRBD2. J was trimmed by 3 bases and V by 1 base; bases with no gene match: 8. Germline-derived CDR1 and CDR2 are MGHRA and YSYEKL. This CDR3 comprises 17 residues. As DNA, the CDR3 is TGCGCCAGCAGCCAAGGGCGAGCGGGAGTCATCTACAATGAGCAGTTCTTC. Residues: CASSQGRAGVIYNEQFF.

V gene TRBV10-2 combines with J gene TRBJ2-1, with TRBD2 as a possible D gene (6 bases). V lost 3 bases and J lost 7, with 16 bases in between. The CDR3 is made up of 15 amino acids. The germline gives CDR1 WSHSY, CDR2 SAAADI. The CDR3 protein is CASSEGRNQRNEQFF. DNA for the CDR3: TGCGCCAGCAGTGAAGGGAGGAACCAACGAAATGAGCAGTTCTTC.

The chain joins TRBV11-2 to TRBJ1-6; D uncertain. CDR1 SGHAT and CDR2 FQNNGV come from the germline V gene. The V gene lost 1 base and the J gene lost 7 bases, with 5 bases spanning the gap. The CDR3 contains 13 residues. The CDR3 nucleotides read TGTGCCAGCAGCTTAGCCCAAAATTCACCCCTCCACTTT. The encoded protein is CASSLAQNSPLHF.

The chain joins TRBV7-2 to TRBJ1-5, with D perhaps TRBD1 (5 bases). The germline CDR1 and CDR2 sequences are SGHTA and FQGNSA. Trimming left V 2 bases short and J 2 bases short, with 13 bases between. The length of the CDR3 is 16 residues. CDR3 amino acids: CASSLYGTEGNQPQHF. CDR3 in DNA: TGTGCCAGCAGCTTATACGGGACGGAGGGCAATCAGCCCCAGCATTTT.

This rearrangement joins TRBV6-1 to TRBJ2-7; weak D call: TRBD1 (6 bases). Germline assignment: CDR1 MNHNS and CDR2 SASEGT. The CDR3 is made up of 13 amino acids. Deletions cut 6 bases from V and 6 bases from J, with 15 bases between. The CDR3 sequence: CASRSNRVREQYF. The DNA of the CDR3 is TGTGCCAGCAGGAGTAACAGGGTTCGCGAGCAGTACTTC.

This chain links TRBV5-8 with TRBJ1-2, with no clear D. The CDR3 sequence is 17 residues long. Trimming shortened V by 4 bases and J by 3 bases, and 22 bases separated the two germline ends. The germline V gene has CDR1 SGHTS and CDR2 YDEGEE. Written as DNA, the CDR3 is TGTGCCAGCAGCGGGGAGTACTCCAGGAGGTACCACTATGGCTACACCTTC. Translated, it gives CASSGEYSRRYHYGYTF.

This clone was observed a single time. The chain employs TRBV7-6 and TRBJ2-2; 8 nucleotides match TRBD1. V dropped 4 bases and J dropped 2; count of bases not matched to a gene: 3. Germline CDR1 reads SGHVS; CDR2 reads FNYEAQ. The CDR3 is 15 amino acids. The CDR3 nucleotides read TGTGCCAGCAGCTCAACAGGGGGTAACACCGGGGAGCTGTTTTTT. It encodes CASSSTGGNTGELFF.

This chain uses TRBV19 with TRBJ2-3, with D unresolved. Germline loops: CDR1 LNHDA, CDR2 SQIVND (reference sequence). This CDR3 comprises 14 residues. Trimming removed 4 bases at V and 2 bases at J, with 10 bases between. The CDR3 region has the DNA TGTGCCAGTAGTAGATCACATGACACAGATACGCAGTATTTT. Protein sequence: CASSRSHDTDTQYF. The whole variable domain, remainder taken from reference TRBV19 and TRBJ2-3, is DGGITQSPKYLFRKEGQNVTLSCEQNLNHDAMYWYRQDPGQGLRLIYYSQIVNDFQKGDIAEGYSVSREKKESFPLTVTSAQKNPTAFYLCASSRSHDTDTQYFGPGTRLTVL.

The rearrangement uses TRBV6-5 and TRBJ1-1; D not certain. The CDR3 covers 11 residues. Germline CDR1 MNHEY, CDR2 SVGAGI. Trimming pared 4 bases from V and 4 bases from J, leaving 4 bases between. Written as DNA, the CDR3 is TGTGCCAGCAGTTTGGGCACTGAAGCTTTCTTT. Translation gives CASSLGTEAFF.

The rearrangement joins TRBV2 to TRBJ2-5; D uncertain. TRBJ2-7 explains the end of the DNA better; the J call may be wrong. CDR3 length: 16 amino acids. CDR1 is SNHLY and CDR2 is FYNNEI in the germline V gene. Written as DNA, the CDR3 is TGTGCCAGCAGAGCTCCTAAACAGCCACCTTACTACGAGCAGTACTTC. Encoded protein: CASRAPKQPPYYEQYF.

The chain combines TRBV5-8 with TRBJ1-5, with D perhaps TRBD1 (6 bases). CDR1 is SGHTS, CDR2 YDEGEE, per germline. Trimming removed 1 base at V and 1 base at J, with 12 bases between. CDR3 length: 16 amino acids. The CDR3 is CASSLSGGGSNQPQHF. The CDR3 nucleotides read TGTGCCAGCAGCTTGTCGGGGGGCGGGAGCAATCAGCCCCAGCATTTT. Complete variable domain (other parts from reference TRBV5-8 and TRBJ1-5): EAGVTQSPTHLIKTRGQQATLRCSPISGHTSVYWYQQALGLGLQFLLWYDEGEERNRGNFPPRFSGRQFPNYSSELNVNALELEDSALYLCASSLSGGGSNQPQHFGDGTRLSIL.

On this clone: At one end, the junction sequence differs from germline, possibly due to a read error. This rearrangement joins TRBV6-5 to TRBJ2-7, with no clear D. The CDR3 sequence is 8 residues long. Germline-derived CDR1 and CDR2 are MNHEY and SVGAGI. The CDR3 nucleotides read TGTGCCAGTGAGAGAGCACACTTC. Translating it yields CASERAHF.

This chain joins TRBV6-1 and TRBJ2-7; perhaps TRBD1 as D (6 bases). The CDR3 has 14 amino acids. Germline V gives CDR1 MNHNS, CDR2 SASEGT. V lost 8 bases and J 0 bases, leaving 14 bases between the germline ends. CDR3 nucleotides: TGTGCCAGCCTTATCCCAGGGGCCTCCTACGAGCAGTACTTC. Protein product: CASLIPGASYEQYF.

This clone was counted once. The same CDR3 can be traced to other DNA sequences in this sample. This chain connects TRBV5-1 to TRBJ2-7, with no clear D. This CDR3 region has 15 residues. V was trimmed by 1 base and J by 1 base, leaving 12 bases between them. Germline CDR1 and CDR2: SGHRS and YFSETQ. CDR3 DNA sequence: TGCGCCAGCAGCTTGAGGCAGCCAGGTTCCTACGAGCAGTACTTC. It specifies CASSLRQPGSYEQYF.

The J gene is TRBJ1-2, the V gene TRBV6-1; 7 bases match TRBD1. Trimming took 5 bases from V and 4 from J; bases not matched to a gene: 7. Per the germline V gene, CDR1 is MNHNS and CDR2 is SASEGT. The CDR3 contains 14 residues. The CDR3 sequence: CASSRTGVGYGYTF. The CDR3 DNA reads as TGTGCCAGCAGTCGTACAGGGGTAGGCTATGGCTACACCTTC.